A selection of T cell receptor beta chains follows, all from one sample in a study of cytomegalovirus exposure and HLA in healthy donors. Produced via immunoSEQ multiplex PCR; TCRdb's table is partial and in-frame only. The sample holds 170,000 or so clones, roughly 83% seen once. Sequencing was done on a sample of PBMCs. These receptors were obtained from a boy aged 2-9 years in good health and CMV-seronegative. Both conserved end residues are part of each CDR3. D genes are given only for firm matches. Size is omitted from some rows. Given values are once, few, many or a class for expanded clones.

J	V	size	D	DNA	CDR3
TRBJ2-3	TRBV10-3	-	-	TGTGCCATCAGGGAGGGGACTAGCACAGATACGCAGTATTTT	CAIREGTSTDTQYF
TRBJ2-3	TRBV28	-	-	TGTGCCAGCAGTTTAGCTAGCAAGGAGCCAGATACGCAGTATTTT	CASSLASKEPDTQYF
TRBJ1-5	TRBV10-1	-	-	TGCGCCAGCAGTTCTCAGGGAAGTCAGCCCCAGCATTTT	CASSSQGSQPQHF
TRBJ2-5	TRBV4-1	-	TRBD2	TGCGCCAGCAGCCGGGGCCCCGCTAGCGGGAGGCAAGAGACCCAGTACTTC	CASSRGPASGRQETQYF
TRBJ1-1	TRBV19	-	TRBD1	TGTGCCAGTCGGGACAGGAAGAACACTGAAGCTTTCTTT	CASRDRKNTEAFF
TRBJ2-7	TRBV7-9	-	-	TGTGCCAGCAGCCCCTGGACAGCCTACGAGCAGTACTTC	CASSPWTAYEQYF
TRBJ2-3	TRBV7-9	-	-	TGTGCCAGCAGCTTACACTCGGGAGCAGATACGCAGTATTTT	CASSLHSGADTQYF
TRBJ1-3	TRBV4-2	-	TRBD1	TGTGCCAGCAGCCGTAGGACAGGGGAGGGTGGAAACACCATATATTTT	CASSRRTGEGGNTIYF
TRBJ1-4	TRBV9	few	-	TGTGCCAGCAGCGTCGGGGTGGCTAATGAAAAACTGTTTTTT	CASSVGVANEKLFF
TRBJ2-1	TRBV4-1	-	-	TGCGCCAGCAGCCCTAGTTCACTGTCGGGGAATGAGCAGTTCTTC	CASSPSSLSGNEQFF
TRBJ1-3	TRBV5-5	few	-	TGTGCCAGCAGCTCTTGGTCCCGACAGGCTGGAAACACCATATATTTT	CASSSWSRQAGNTIYF
TRBJ2-7	TRBV28	-	-	TGTGCCAGCAGTCTACAGGGGTGGGGACTCTACGAGCAGTACTTC	CASSLQGWGLYEQYF
TRBJ1-4	TRBV2	-	-	TGTGCCAGCAGTCGTAGGGGTAATGAAAAACTGTTTTTT	CASSRRGNEKLFF
TRBJ2-7	TRBV4-1	-	TRBD2	TGCGCCAGCAGCCCCTCGGGACTAGCGGTCTACGAGCAGTACTTC	CASSPSGLAVYEQYF
TRBJ2-7	TRBV27	-	-	TGTGCCAGCAGCCTCTGGCGGTCCCGAAACGAGCAGTACTTC	CASSLWRSRNEQYF
TRBJ2-3	TRBV6-6	-	-	TGTGCCAGCAGTTACGAATATGGCGGAGGCACAGATACGCAGTATTTT	CASSYEYGGGTDTQYF
TRBJ2-1	TRBV4-1	-	TRBD2	TGCGCCAGCAGCCAAGACGGGACTACTGCCTACAATGAGCAGTTCTTC	CASSQDGTTAYNEQFF
TRBJ2-3	TRBV6-4	few	TRBD1	TGTGCCAGCAGTGAGGACAGGGGAAGCACAGATACGCAGTATTTT	CASSEDRGSTDTQYF
TRBJ2-2	TRBV10-3	-	TRBD2	TGTGCCATCAGTACACGGACTAGCGGGAGAGGTGCCGGGGAGCTGTTTTTT	CAISTRTSGRGAGELFF
TRBJ2-1	TRBV7-2	-	-	TGTGCCAGCAGCTTAGCGCCAGGGACTGCTTACAATGAGCAGTTCTTC	CASSLAPGTAYNEQFF
TRBJ1-5	TRBV5-5	-	-	TGTGCCAGCAGCTTGGAGGACAGAAACAATCAGCCCCAGCATTTT	CASSLEDRNNQPQHF
TRBJ2-4	TRBV28	-	TRBD2	TGTGCCAGCAGTCCACTAGCGGATGGAGCCAAAAACATTCAGTACTTC	CASSPLADGAKNIQYF
TRBJ2-4	TRBV29-1	-	TRBD2	TGCAGCGTCGGTTGGGGGGCGAAACTAGCGGGCGATATTCAGTACTTC	CSVGWGAKLAGDIQYF
TRBJ1-4	TRBV4-2	-	-	TGTGCCAGCAGCCAGGGGCAGTCGGGTGAAAAACTGTTTTTT	CASSQGQSGEKLFF
TRBJ2-3	TRBV5-6	-	TRBD2	TGTGCCAGCAGCTTGAGGACTAGCGGAATAACAGATACGCAGTATTTT	CASSLRTSGITDTQYF
TRBJ2-7	TRBV27	once	-	TGTGCCAGCAGTCTCGGACTAATTTCCGAGCAGTACTTC	CASSLGLISEQYF
TRBJ2-1	TRBV30	-	-	TGTGCCTGGAGTGTTGGAGGTGAGCAGTTCTTC	CAWSVGGEQFF
TRBJ2-1	TRBV10-2	-	TRBD2	TGCGCCAGCAGCGAGGGACTAGGAGGCAATGAGCAGTTCTTC	CASSEGLGGNEQFF
TRBJ2-1	TRBV11-3	-	-	TGTGCCAGCAGCTTCGAGGGAGCCTACAATGAGCAGTTCTTC	CASSFEGAYNEQFF
TRBJ2-7	TRBV4-2	-	-	TGTGCCAGCAGCCAAGTCCGGGGGTACGAGCAGTACTTC	CASSQVRGYEQYF
TRBJ2-7	TRBV5-1	-	TRBD1	TGCGCCAGCAGCCGGGACAGGGCCCCTCGGTACTTC	CASSRDRAPRYF
TRBJ2-5	TRBV5-4	-	TRBD1	TGTGCCAGCAGCCCAGGGGGTAGTACCGCAAGCCAAGAGACCCAGTACTTC	CASSPGGSTASQETQYF
TRBJ2-3	TRBV6-4	-	TRBD2	TGTGCCAGCAGAAAATGGGCTAGCGGGAGCGGAACAGATACGCAGTATTTT	CASRKWASGSGTDTQYF
TRBJ2-1	TRBV6-1	-	TRBD2	TGTGCCAGCCACGAAAAACTAGCGGGGATCAATGAGCAGTTCTTC	CASHEKLAGINEQFF
TRBJ1-1	TRBV6-1	-	-	TGTGCCAGCAGTGCTACTGAAGCTTTCTTT	CASSATEAFF
TRBJ2-7	TRBV20-1	-	-	TGCAGTGCTAGAGTAGAGGGCGAGCAGTACTTC	CSARVEGEQYF
TRBJ2-1	TRBV18	-	TRBD2	TGTGCCAGCTCACTCAGCGGGAGGCCCGACAATGAGCAGTTCTTC	CASSLSGRPDNEQFF
TRBJ2-2	TRBV7-2	-	TRBD1	TGTGCCAGCAGCACTGGACAACAGGGGTATTCCGGGGAGCTGTTTTTT	CASSTGQQGYSGELFF
TRBJ2-5	TRBV7-9	-	-	TGTGCCAGCACCGTAGACACGGGATCGGGAGAGACCCAGTACTTC	CASTVDTGSGETQYF
TRBJ2-1	TRBV25-1	once	TRBD2	TGTGCCAGCAGTGAGATCCTTAGAGCGGGAGGGCTGGATGAGCAGTTCTTC	CASSEILRAGGLDEQFF
TRBJ1-1	TRBV4-1	-	-	TGCGCCAGCAGCCAAGGGCAGATGAACACTGAAGCTTTCTTT	CASSQGQMNTEAFF
TRBJ1-5	TRBV18	-	TRBD1	TGTGCCAGCGTCCCGGGACAGGGGGCGAGTCAGCCCCAGCATTTT	CASVPGQGASQPQHF
TRBJ2-5	TRBV9	-	-	TGTGCCAGCAGCGCGGGACTGGCACAAGAGACCCAGTACTTC	CASSAGLAQETQYF
TRBJ1-1	TRBV6-1	-	TRBD1	TGTGCCAGCAGTGATTACAGGGGGCGCGGGACTGAAGCTTTCTTT	CASSDYRGRGTEAFF
TRBJ2-7	TRBV19	-	-	TGTGCCAGTAGCCTGGACAGCTACGAGCAGTACTTC	CASSLDSYEQYF